The source of this T cell receptor (beta chain) is a study of cytomegalovirus exposure and HLA in healthy donors. Study observations and caveats: A prior analysis recorded that most TCR beta V segments were productive about 87% or about 30% of the time. As a later analysis showed, a missense DCLRE1C variant was linked to trimming of TCR beta V- and J-genes. Among immune exposure information, only CMV serostatus was available.

The CDR3 is made up of 19 amino acids. Germline V gives CDR1 MNHNS, CDR2 SASEGT. Trimming pared 3 bases from V and 2 bases from J, leaving 23 bases between. In the PCR, 60 Vbeta and 13 Jbeta primers were used. Per the original methods: Roughly 11 million shared chains were among the 60 million to 80 million unique TCR beta chains that a later analysis counted. Libraries were prepared by immunoSEQ multiplex PCR; TCRdb keeps only in-frame clonotypes and omits some of them. The DNA was the basis for D and trimming; V, J and clone size are from that table. This sample has 150,000 to 200,000 clones, with about 83% found just once. Turning to this clone: Its matching antigen is unknown.

The V gene is TRBV6-1, the J gene TRBJ2-4; TRBD2 is a possible D gene (5 bases). Specimen: PBMCs. This sequence originates from a woman aged 30 to 39 in good health and CMV-seropositive. CDR3 sequence: CASSDFLSGISSSKNIQYF. CDR3 nucleotides: TGTGCCAGCAGTGATTTTCTGTCTGGGATTTCTAGCTCCAAAAACATTCAGTACTTC.